This note documents a single T cell receptor beta chain sequence. The assay was immunoSEQ multiplex PCR, and TCRdb's table has in-frame clones only and misses some. Of approximately 250,000 clones listed, about 87% are singletons. This entry belongs to a study of blood T cell repertoires in COVID-19. J lost 10 bases, V lost 6 bases, and 12 bases had no gene match. From germline, CDR1 is MDHEN and CDR2 SYDVKM. The CDR3 totals 16 residues. V usage is TRBV28 and J usage is TRBJ1-6, with 10 bases fitting TRBD1. Sequencing used peripheral blood. The clonotype originates from a woman aged 55-69 years with COVID-19, enrolled during active disease. The CDR3 loop reads CASRSATTGGSSPLHF. Here the CDR3 DNA reads TGTGCCAGCAGATCCGCAACGACAGGGGGCTCGTCACCCCTCCACTTT.